These T cell receptor beta chains were read from a single sample in a study of long-term antiretroviral therapy in people with HIV. Sequencing was performed with immunoSEQ multiplex PCR; in TCRdb, only in-frame clones are kept and a portion is missing. The sample holds around 15,000 clones, 88% seen once. The sample in question was unsorted PBMCs, obtained 6.9 years after starting antiretroviral therapy. The receptors here all came from a man aged 50-59 years with HIV. CDR3s include the opening cysteine and the closing phenylalanine or tryptophan. The D gene is left open where the match is weak. Not every row has a clone size; where given, it reads once, few, many or a size class.

>TRBJ2-5|NA|TRBV9|NA
CASSGSRETQYF
TGTGCCAGCAGCGGAAGCCGGGAGACCCAGTACTTC
>TRBJ2-1|NA|TRBV5-5|NA
CASSTSWTVPTYNEQFF
TGTGCCAGCAGCACTTCCTGGACAGTCCCAACCTACAATGAGCAGTTCTTC
>TRBJ1-2|NA|TRBV2|TRBD1
CANTLNQGGNYGYTF
TGTGCCAACACACTCAATCAGGGGGGGAACTATGGCTACACCTTC
>TRBJ1-1|NA|TRBV7-2|TRBD1
CASSRQGVESFF
TGTGCCAGCAGCCGACAGGGGGTTGAGTCTTTCTTT
>TRBJ2-4|once|TRBV11-2|NA
CASSLWQGAKNIQYF
TGTGCCAGCAGCCTATGGCAGGGAGCCAAAAACATTCAGTACTTC
>TRBJ2-3|NA|TRBV5-1|TRBD2
CASSSSGSITDTQYF
TGCGCCAGCAGCTCGAGCGGGAGTATTACAGATACGCAGTATTTT
>TRBJ2-7|NA|TRBV27|NA
CASSLYRGQYAEQYF
TGTGCCAGCAGTCTGTATCGGGGGCAGTATGCCGAGCAGTACTTC
>TRBJ1-6|NA|TRBV5-6|NA
CASSFRSGSSYNSPLHF
TGTGCCAGCAGCTTTCGGTCCGGCAGCTCCTATAATTCACCCCTCCACTTT
>TRBJ1-5|NA|TRBV6-6|NA
CATRSGVLGQPQHF
TGTGCCACCAGATCAGGGGTCTTGGGTCAGCCCCAGCATTTT
>TRBJ1-1|NA|TRBV4-2|NA
CASSQPQGGQSEAFF
TGTGCCAGCAGCCAACCTCAGGGCGGCCAGAGTGAAGCTTTCTTT
>TRBJ2-1|NA|TRBV11-2|TRBD2
CASSTWGLVNEQFF
TGTGCCAGCAGCACCTGGGGACTAGTCAATGAGCAGTTCTTC
>TRBJ1-3|NA|TRBV4-3|NA
CASSQVAGRSRGNTIYF
TGCGCCAGCAGCCAAGTGGCCGGCAGGAGTCGAGGAAACACCATATATTTT
>TRBJ2-1|NA|TRBV4-2|TRBD2
CASSQGGEGKDEQFF
TGTGCCAGCAGCCAAGGGGGGGAGGGCAAGGATGAGCAGTTCTTC
>TRBJ1-4|NA|TRBV6-5|NA
CASSYSGPPEKLFF
TGTGCCAGCAGTTACTCAGGCCCGCCTGAAAAACTGTTTTTT
>TRBJ2-5|few|TRBV11-3|TRBD1
CASRSGGAVEETQYF
TGTGCCAGCAGGTCAGGGGGCGCTGTGGAAGAGACCCAGTACTTC
>TRBJ1-1|NA|TRBV28|TRBD1
CASSPLVGGGESEAFF
TGTGCCAGCAGCCCCCTTGTAGGGGGCGGTGAATCTGAAGCTTTCTTT
>TRBJ2-1|once|TRBV5-1|NA
CASSLAAGTLYNEQFF
TGCGCCAGCAGCTTGGCCGCCGGGACCCTCTACAATGAGCAGTTCTTC
>TRBJ2-4|NA|TRBV28|NA
CASSRGANIQYF
TGTGCCAGCAGCCGCGGGGCAAACATTCAGTACTTC
>TRBJ1-1|NA|TRBV4-2|TRBD1
CAGSDRDRGQRTEAFF
TGTGCCGGAAGTGACCGGGACAGGGGGCAGAGGACTGAAGCTTTCTTT
>TRBJ1-1|NA|TRBV19|NA
CASKTRGNTEAFF
TGTGCCAGTAAGACCAGGGGGAACACTGAAGCTTTCTTT
>TRBJ2-7|NA|TRBV13|TRBD2
CASGFPPGRRSGGGSYEQYF
TGTGCCAGCGGATTCCCTCCGGGACGTCGAAGCGGGGGTGGCAGCTACGAGCAGTACTTC
>TRBJ2-5|NA|TRBV5-1|NA
CASSLAGETQYF
TGCGCCAGCAGCTTGGCCGGGGAGACCCAGTACTTC
>TRBJ2-7|NA|TRBV29-1|NA
CSVAGGNSYEQYF
TGCAGCGTTGCCGGCGGGAACTCCTACGAGCAGTACTTC
>TRBJ2-7|NA|TRBV7-3|TRBD1
CASSLGTGEQYF
TGTGCCAGCAGCCTCGGGACAGGAGAGCAGTACTTC
>TRBJ2-7|NA|TRBV5-5|NA
CASSLVSRATYEQYF
TGTGCCAGCAGCTTGGTTAGCCGCGCCACCTACGAGCAGTACTTC
>TRBJ2-5|NA|TRBV30|NA
CAWSGETQYF
TGTGCCTGGAGTGGGGAGACCCAGTACTTC
>TRBJ1-2|NA|TRBV7-9|TRBD1
CASSPRGKTGNGYTF
TGTGCCAGCAGCCCTAGGGGAAAGACAGGGAATGGCTACACCTTC
>TRBJ2-2|NA|TRBV10-3|NA
CAISAARNPGGELFF
TGTGCCATCAGTGCAGCAAGGAACCCGGGGGGGGAGCTGTTTTTT
>TRBJ2-7|few|TRBV6-5|TRBD2
CASSTGLAANYEQYF
TGTGCCAGCAGTACAGGACTAGCGGCTAACTACGAGCAGTACTTC
>TRBJ1-3|NA|TRBV4-2|NA
CASSQSGQYSGNTIYF
TGTGCCAGCAGCCAGTCCGGACAGTACTCTGGAAACACCATATATTTT
>TRBJ2-7|NA|TRBV10-3|TRBD2
CAISLAGATYEQYF
TGTGCCATCAGCTTAGCGGGAGCGACCTACGAGCAGTACTTC
>TRBJ2-1|NA|TRBV5-1|NA
CASSFPSHRNEQFF
TGCGCCAGCAGCTTCCCCTCCCACCGCAATGAGCAGTTCTTC
>TRBJ2-7|NA|TRBV5-1|NA
CASSLGGSASYEQYF
TGCGCCAGCAGCCTGGGTGGCAGTGCCTCCTACGAGCAGTACTTC
>TRBJ2-5|NA|TRBV6-5|NA
CASRPTSGAGTQYF
TGTGCCAGCAGACCCACGTCAGGGGCTGGGACCCAGTACTTC
>TRBJ2-7|NA|TRBV7-1|NA
CASSSLVPEQYF
TGTGCCAGCAGCTCCCTAGTTCCCGAGCAGTACTTC
>TRBJ1-1|NA|TRBV7-6|TRBD1
CASSSPKPGTGPMNTEAFF
TGTGCCAGCAGCTCCCCAAAACCCGGGACAGGCCCCATGAACACTGAAGCTTTCTTT
>TRBJ2-1|NA|TRBV19|NA
CASSHRVEQFF
TGTGCCAGTAGTCACCGGGTTGAGCAGTTCTTC
>TRBJ2-2|NA|TRBV28|TRBD1
CASSLWGTGGAGELFF
TGTGCCAGCAGTTTATGGGGGACAGGGGGTGCCGGGGAGCTGTTTTTT
>TRBJ1-1|NA|TRBV19|NA
CASSIPRGGTYTEAFF
TGTGCCAGTAGTATACCCCGGGGAGGGACGTACACTGAAGCTTTCTTT
>TRBJ1-1|NA|TRBV4-3|NA
CASSRGLHTEAFF
TGCGCCAGCAGCCGCGGGCTGCACACTGAAGCTTTCTTT
>TRBJ2-2|NA|TRBV5-4|NA
CASSLSAVGELFF
TGTGCCAGCAGCTTGTCTGCGGTCGGGGAGCTGTTTTTT
>TRBJ2-1|once|TRBV9|TRBD1
CASSVTPTGTVYNEQFF
TGTGCCAGCAGCGTAACCCCGACCGGGACAGTATACAATGAGCAGTTCTTC
>TRBJ2-3|NA|TRBV9|TRBD2
CASSVDGRPSTDTQYF
TGTGCCAGCAGCGTAGACGGGAGGCCTAGCACAGATACGCAGTATTTT
>TRBJ2-6|NA|TRBV13|NA
CASSLFSGGANVLTF
TGTGCCAGCAGCTTATTTAGTGGGGGGGCCAACGTCCTGACTTTC
>TRBJ1-1|NA|TRBV19|NA
CASSIVPNPNTEAFF
TGTGCCAGTAGTATAGTCCCAAATCCGAACACTGAAGCTTTCTTT
>TRBJ2-4|NA|TRBV6-5|NA
CASSHSGREPYF
TGTGCCAGCAGCCACTCGGGCAGGGAGCCGTACTTC
>TRBJ2-1|NA|TRBV28|NA
CASSPEREQFF
TGTGCCAGCAGTCCGGAACGTGAGCAGTTCTTC
>TRBJ2-7|NA|TRBV7-2|TRBD1
CASSHGQGRTYEQYF
TGTGCCAGCAGCCACGGACAGGGGAGAACCTACGAGCAGTACTTC
>TRBJ2-1|NA|TRBV5-1|NA
CASSYSGTPYNEQFF
TGCGCCAGCAGCTACTCCGGGACACCTTACAATGAGCAGTTCTTC
>TRBJ2-5|once|TRBV7-9|TRBD2
CASSLAGREGVYQETQYF
TGTGCCAGCAGCTTAGCTGGTCGGGAGGGGGTGTACCAAGAGACCCAGTACTTC
>TRBJ2-5|few|TRBV28|NA
CASRPQGETQYF
TGTGCCAGCAGACCCCAGGGTGAGACCCAGTACTTC
>TRBJ2-4|few|TRBV27|TRBD2
CASSSHLRLAASQYF
TGTGCCAGCAGTTCTCACCTCAGACTAGCTGCCTCTCAGTACTTC
>TRBJ2-1|NA|TRBV27|TRBD1
CASTRTGGVSATSEQFF
TGTGCCAGCACCCGGACAGGGGGTGTTTCGGCAACAAGTGAGCAGTTCTTC
>TRBJ1-1|NA|TRBV29-1|TRBD1
CSGRDRESTEAFF
TGCAGCGGCCGGGACAGGGAGAGCACTGAAGCTTTCTTT
>TRBJ2-2|once|TRBV5-4|NA
CASSSGGLANTGELFF
TGTGCCAGCAGCTCCGGGGGTCTCGCGAACACCGGGGAGCTGTTTTTT
>TRBJ2-1|NA|TRBV13|NA
CASSLGYNEQFF
TGTGCCAGCAGCTTAGGTTACAATGAGCAGTTCTTC